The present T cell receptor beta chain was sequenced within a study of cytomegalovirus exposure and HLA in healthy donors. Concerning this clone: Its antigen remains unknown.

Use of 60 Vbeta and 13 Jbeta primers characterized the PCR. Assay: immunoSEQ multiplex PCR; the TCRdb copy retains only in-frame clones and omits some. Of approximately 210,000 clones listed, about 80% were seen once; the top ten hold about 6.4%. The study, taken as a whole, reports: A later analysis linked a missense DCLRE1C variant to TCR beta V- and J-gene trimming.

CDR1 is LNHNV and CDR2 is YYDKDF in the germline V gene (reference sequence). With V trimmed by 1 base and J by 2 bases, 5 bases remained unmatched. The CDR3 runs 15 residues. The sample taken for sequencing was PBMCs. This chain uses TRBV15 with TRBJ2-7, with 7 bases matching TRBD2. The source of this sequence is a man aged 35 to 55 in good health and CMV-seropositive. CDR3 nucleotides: TGTGCCACCAGCAGAGGACTAGCCGAGACCTACGAGCAGTACTTC. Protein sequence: CATSRGLAETYEQYF.